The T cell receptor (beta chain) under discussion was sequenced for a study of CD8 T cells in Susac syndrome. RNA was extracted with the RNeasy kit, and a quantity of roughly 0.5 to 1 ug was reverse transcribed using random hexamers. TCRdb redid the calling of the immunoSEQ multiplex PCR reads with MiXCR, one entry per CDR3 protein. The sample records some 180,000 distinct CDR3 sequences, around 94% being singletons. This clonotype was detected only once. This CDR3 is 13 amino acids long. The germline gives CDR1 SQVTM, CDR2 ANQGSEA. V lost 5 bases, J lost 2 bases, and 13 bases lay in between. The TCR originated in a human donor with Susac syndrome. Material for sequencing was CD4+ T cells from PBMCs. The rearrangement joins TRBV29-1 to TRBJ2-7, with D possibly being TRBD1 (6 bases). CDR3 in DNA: TGCAGCGTTCGATCAGGGGCAACCTACGAGCAGTACTTC. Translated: CSVRSGATYEQYF.